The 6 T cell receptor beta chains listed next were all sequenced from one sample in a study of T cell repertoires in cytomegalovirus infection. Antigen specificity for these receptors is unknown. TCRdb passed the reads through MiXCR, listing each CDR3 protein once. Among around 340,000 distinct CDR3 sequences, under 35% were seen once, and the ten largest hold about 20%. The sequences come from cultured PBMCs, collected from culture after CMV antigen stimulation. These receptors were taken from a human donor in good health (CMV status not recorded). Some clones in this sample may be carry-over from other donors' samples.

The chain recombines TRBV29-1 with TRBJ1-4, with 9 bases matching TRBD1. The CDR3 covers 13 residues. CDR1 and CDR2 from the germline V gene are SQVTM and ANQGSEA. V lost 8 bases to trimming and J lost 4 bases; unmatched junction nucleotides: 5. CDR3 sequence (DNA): TGCAGCATTTACAGGGGGCTTAATGAAAAACTGTTTTTT. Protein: CSIYRGLNEKLFF.

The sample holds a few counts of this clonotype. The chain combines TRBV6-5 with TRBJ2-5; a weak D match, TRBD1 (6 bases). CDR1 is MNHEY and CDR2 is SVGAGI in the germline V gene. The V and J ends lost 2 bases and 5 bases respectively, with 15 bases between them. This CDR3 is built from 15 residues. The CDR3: CASSYAHRVMETQYF. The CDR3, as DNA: TGTGCCAGCAGTTACGCCCACAGGGTTATGGAGACCCAGTACTTC.

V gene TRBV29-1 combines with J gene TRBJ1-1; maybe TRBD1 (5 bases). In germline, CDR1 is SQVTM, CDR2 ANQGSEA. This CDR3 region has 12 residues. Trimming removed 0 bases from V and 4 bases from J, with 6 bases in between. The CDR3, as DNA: TGCAGCGTTGAAGATCAGGGCACTGAAGCTTTCTTT. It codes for CSVEDQGTEAFF.

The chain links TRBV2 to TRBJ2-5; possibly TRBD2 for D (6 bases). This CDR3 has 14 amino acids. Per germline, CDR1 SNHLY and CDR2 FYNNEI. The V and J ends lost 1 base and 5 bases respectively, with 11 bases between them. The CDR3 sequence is CASSEEGGVETQYF. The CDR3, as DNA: TGTGCCAGCAGTGAAGAAGGAGGGGTTGAGACCCAGTACTTC.

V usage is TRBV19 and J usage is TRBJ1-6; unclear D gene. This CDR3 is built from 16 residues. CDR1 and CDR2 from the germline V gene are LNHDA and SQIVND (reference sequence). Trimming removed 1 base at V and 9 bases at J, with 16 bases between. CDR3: CASSIGGRSPSSPLHF. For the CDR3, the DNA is TGTGCCAGTAGTATAGGTGGAAGATCTCCGTCTTCACCCCTCCACTTT.

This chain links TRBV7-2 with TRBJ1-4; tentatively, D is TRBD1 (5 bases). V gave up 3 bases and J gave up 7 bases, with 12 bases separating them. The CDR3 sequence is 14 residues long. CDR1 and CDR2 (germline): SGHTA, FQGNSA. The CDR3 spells CASSFGGAREKLFF. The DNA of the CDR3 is TGTGCCAGCAGCTTCGGTGGGGCGCGTGAAAAACTGTTTTTT.